This entry concerns a single T cell receptor beta chain. The data are from a study of blood T cell repertoires in COVID-19. Germline trimming cut 0 bases from V and 3 bases from J; bases unmatched to any gene: 2. The CDR3 totals 14 residues. Germline loops: CDR1 KGHSH, CDR2 LQKENI. Sequencing used immunoSEQ multiplex PCR; TCRdb keeps in-frame clones, though not all of them. The sample gives hundreds of thousands of clones, roughly 84% of which show up once; 3% to 4% is in the top ten. This TCR was sampled from an elderly woman with acute or convalescent COVID-19. V and J are TRBV18 and TRBJ2-7; 7 nucleotides align to TRBD1. The sequenced material came from peripheral blood. The CDR3 region is CASSPPGTVYEQYF. CDR3 DNA: TGTGCCAGCTCACCACCGGGGACAGTCTACGAGCAGTACTTC.